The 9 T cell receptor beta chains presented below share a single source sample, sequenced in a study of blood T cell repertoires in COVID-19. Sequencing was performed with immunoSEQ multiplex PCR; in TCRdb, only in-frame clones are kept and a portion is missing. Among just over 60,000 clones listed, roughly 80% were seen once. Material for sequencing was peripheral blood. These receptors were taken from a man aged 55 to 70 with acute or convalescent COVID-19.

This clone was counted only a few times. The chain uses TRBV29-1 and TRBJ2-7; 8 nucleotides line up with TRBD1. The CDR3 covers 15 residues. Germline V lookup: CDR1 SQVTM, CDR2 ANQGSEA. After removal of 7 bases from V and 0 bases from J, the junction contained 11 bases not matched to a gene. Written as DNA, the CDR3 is TGCAGCGCTCGGACAGGGACAGCGAACTCCTACGAGCAGTACTTC. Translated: CSARTGTANSYEQYF.

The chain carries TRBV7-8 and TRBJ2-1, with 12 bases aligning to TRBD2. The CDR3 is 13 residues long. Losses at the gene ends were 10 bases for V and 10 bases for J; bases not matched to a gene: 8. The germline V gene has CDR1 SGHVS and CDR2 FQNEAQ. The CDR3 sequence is CAIGLAGLLEQFF. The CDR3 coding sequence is TGTGCCATCGGACTAGCGGGACTGTTGGAGCAGTTCTTC.

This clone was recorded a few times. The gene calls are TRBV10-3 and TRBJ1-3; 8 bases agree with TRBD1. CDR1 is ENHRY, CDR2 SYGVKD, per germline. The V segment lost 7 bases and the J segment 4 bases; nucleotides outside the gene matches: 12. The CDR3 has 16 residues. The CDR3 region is CAINDEDRVGGNTIYF. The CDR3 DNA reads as TGTGCCATCAACGACGAGGACAGGGTAGGAGGAAACACCATATATTTT.

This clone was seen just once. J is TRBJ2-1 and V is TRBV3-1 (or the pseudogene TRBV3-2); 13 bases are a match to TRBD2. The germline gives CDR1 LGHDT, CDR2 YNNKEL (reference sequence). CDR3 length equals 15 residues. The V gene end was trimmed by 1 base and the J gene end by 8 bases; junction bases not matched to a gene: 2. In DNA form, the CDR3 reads TGTGCCAGCAGCCAAGGGACTAGCGGGAGACATGAGCAGTTCTTC. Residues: CASSQGTSGRHEQFF.

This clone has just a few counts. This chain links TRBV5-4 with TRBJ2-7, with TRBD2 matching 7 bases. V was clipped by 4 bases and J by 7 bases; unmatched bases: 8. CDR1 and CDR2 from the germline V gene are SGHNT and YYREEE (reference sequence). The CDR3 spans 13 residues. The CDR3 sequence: CASSTRLAQEQYF. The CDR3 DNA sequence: TGTGCCAGCAGCACCCGACTAGCTCAAGAGCAGTACTTC.

DNA for the CDR3: TGCGCCAGCAGCTTGAAGTCTAGGGGCCGCGCGAAACTGTTTTTT. It codes for CASSLKSRGRAKLFF. The rearrangement uses TRBV5-1 and TRBJ1-4, with D perhaps TRBD1 (5 bases). The CDR3 sequence is 15 residues long. The germline gives CDR1 SGHRS, CDR2 YFSETQ. V was cut by 1 base and J by 11 bases, with 18 bases left in between.

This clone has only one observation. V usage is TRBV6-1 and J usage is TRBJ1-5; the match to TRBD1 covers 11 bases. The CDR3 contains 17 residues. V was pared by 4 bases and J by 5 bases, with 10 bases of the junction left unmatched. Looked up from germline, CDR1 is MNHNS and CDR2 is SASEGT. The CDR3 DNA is TGTGCCAGCAGTGGGGCAACCGGGACAGGGGGTTATCAGCCCCAGCATTTT. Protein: CASSGATGTGGYQPQHF.

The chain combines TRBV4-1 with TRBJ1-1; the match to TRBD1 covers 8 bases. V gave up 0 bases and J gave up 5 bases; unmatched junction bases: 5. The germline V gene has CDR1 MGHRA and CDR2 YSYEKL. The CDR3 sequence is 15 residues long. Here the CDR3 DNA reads TGCGCCAGCAGCCAAGATCCCAGGGGGCTGACTGAAGCTTTCTTT. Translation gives CASSQDPRGLTEAFF.

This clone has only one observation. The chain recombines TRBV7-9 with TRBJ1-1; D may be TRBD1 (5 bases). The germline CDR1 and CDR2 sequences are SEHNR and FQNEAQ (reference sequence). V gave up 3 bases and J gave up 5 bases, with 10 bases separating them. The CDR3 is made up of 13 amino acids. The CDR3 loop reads CASSFMGGTEAFF. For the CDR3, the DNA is TGTGCCAGCAGCTTTATGGGGGGAACTGAAGCTTTCTTT.